The 10 T cell receptor beta chains below all came from one sample that was sequenced in a study of long-term antiretroviral therapy in people with HIV. An immunoSEQ assay, version v3.0, was performed at survey level. Method: immunoSEQ multiplex PCR; TCRdb's copy keeps in-frame clones and lacks some. The sample carries 30,000 or so clones, roughly 74% recorded once. The sample consisted of unsorted PBMCs, taken 3 years after starting antiretroviral therapy. These receptors came from a man aged 45 to 65 with HIV.

CDR3 sequence: CASSLAQQGDGYTF. CDR3 DNA sequence: TGCGCCAGCAGCTTGGCCCAACAGGGCGATGGCTACACCTTC. The rearrangement joins TRBV5-1 to TRBJ1-2; D might be TRBD1 (6 bases). The germline V gene encodes CDR1 SGHRS and CDR2 YFSETQ. This CDR3 comprises 14 residues. With 0 bases removed from V and 6 bases from J, the gap between germline ends came to 12 bases.

The rearrangement links TRBV4-3 to TRBJ2-1; 9 bases align to TRBD2. The V gene end was trimmed by 5 bases and the J gene end by 7 bases; junction bases not matched to a gene: 15. There are 17 residues in the CDR3. The germline V gene encodes CDR1 LGHNA and CDR2 YSLEER. CDR3 loop: CASSWDAGGLSGNEQFF. CDR3 nucleotides: TGCGCCAGCAGCTGGGATGCGGGGGGGCTCTCGGGGAATGAGCAGTTCTTC.

This chain connects TRBV6-1 to TRBJ2-7; no definite D call. This CDR3 has 11 residues. Between the trimmed V and J ends, which lost 2 bases and 7 bases, there was a span of 6 bases. The germline gives CDR1 MNHNS, CDR2 SASEGT. CDR3 sequence (DNA): TGTGCCAGCAGTGAACTGAGGGAGCAGTACTTC. It encodes CASSELREQYF.

V usage is TRBV9 and J usage is TRBJ1-1, with D uncertain. Germline V gene sequence: CDR1 SGDLS, CDR2 YYNGEE. CDR3 length: 15 residues. V dropped 0 bases and J dropped 1 base, with 10 bases sitting between them. This CDR3 is CASSVGAIPNTEAFF. The CDR3, as DNA: TGTGCCAGCAGCGTAGGTGCGATCCCGAACACTGAAGCTTTCTTT.

The table lists this clone with a few counts. The J gene is TRBJ1-3, the V gene TRBV27; possibly TRBD1 for D (5 bases). V was clipped by 8 bases and J by 4 bases, with 12 bases between them. Germline V gene sequence: CDR1 MNHEY, CDR2 SMNVEV (reference sequence). This CDR3 comprises 13 residues. The CDR3 DNA is TGTGCCAGCGGGGTTCAGGGAGGAAACACCATATATTTT. Protein: CASGVQGGNTIYF.

The chain carries TRBV5-6 and TRBJ2-7; 9 nucleotides agree with TRBD1. Germline-derived CDR1 and CDR2 are SGHDT and YYEEEE. The length of the CDR3 is 14 residues. The V and J ends lost 4 bases and 4 bases, in that order; junction bases with no gene match: 6. The CDR3 spells CASSLWGQGYEQYF. The CDR3 region has the DNA TGTGCCAGCAGCCTGTGGGGACAGGGTTACGAGCAGTACTTC.

This rearrangement joins TRBV4-3 to TRBJ2-1; TRBD1 is a possible D gene (5 bases). Germline values: CDR1 LGHNA, CDR2 YSLEER. Trimming stripped 0 bases from V and 7 bases from J, with 16 bases between. The CDR3 extends over 16 amino acids. CDR3 protein: CASSQDSGRSGNEQFF. As DNA, the CDR3 is TGCGCCAGCAGCCAAGATTCTGGGCGTTCAGGGAATGAGCAGTTCTTC.

The chain recombines TRBV29-1 with TRBJ2-3; unclear D gene. Germline V lookup: CDR1 SQVTM, CDR2 ANQGSEA. V lost 6 bases and J 3 bases, leaving 19 bases between the germline ends. This CDR3 region has 15 residues. The CDR3 here is CSVEAFPRRTDTQYF. CDR3 in DNA: TGCAGCGTCGAGGCATTCCCGCGACGTACAGATACGCAGTATTTT.

This sequence joins TRBV10-3 and TRBJ2-3; D is perhaps TRBD2 (5 bases). The CDR3 has 12 residues. Per germline, CDR1 ENHRY and CDR2 SYGVKD. Trimming left V 2 bases short and J 5 bases short, with 5 bases between. The CDR3 protein is CAISEGGDTQYF. The CDR3 nucleotides are TGTGCCATCAGTGAGGGAGGAGATACGCAGTATTTT.

The chain uses TRBV7-2 and TRBJ2-4; no reliable D call. The CDR3 runs to 13 residues. The germline gives CDR1 SGHTA, CDR2 FQGNSA. V dropped 2 bases and J dropped 5 bases, with 7 bases sitting between them. DNA of the CDR3: TGTGCCAGCAGCTTAACGAGAGAAAACATTCAGTACTTC. Protein product: CASSLTRENIQYF.